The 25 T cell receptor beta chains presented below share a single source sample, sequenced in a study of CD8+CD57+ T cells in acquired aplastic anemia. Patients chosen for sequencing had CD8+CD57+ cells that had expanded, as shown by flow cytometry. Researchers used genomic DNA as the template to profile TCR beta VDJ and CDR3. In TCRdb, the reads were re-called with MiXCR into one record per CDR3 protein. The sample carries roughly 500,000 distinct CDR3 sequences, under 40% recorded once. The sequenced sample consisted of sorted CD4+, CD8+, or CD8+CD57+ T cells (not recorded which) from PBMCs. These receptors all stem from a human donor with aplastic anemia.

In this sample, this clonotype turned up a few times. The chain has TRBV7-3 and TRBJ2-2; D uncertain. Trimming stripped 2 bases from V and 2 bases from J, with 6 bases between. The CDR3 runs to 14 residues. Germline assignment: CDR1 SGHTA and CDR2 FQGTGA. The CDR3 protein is CASSLFGNTGELFF. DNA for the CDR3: TGTGCCAGCAGCTTATTCGGTAACACCGGGGAGCTGTTTTTT.

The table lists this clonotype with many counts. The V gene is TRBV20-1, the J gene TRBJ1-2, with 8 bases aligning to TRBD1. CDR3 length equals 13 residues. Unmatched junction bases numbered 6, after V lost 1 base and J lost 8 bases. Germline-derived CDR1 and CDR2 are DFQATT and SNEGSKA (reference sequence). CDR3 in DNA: TGCAGTGCTAGAGTTGGACAGGGATTCGGCTACACCTTC. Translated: CSARVGQGFGYTF.

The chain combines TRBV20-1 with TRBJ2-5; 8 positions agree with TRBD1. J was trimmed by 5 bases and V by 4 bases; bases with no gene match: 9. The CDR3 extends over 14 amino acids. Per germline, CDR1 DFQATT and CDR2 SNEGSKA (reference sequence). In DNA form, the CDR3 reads TGCAGTGCTACATATACAGGGGGAGTGGAGACCCAGTACTTC. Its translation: CSATYTGGVETQYF.

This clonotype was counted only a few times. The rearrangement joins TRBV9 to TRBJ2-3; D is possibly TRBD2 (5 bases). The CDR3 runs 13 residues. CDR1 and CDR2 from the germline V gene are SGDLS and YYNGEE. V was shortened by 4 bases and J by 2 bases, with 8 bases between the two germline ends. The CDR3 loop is CASSPRDTDTQYF. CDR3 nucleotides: TGTGCCAGCAGCCCACGGGACACAGATACGCAGTATTTT.

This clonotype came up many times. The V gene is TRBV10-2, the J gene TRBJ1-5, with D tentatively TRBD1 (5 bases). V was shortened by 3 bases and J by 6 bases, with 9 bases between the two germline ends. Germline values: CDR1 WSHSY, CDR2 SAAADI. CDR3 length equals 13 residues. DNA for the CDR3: TGCGCCAGCAGTGACGGGGCCGCTCAGCCCCAGCATTTT. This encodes CASSDGAAQPQHF.

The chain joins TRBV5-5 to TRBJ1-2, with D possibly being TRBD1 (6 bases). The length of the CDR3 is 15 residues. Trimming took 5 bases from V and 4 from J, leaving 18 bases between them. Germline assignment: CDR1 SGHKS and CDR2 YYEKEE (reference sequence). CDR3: CASRSRQATVYGYTF. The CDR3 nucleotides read TGTGCCAGCAGGAGCAGACAGGCGACCGTCTATGGCTACACCTTC.

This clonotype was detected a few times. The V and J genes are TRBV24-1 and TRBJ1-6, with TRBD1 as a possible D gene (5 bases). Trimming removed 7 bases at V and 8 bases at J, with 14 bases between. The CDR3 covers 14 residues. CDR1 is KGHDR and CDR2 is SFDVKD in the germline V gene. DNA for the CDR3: TGTGCCACCAGCGCGGGACCAACGGATTCACCCCTCCACTTT. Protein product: CATSAGPTDSPLHF.

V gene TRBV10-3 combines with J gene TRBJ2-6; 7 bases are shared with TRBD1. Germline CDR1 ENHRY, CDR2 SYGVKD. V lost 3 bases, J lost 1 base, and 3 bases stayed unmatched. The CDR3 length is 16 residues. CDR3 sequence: CAISEDRESGANVLTF. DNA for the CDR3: TGTGCCATCAGTGAAGACAGGGAATCTGGGGCCAACGTCCTGACTTTC.

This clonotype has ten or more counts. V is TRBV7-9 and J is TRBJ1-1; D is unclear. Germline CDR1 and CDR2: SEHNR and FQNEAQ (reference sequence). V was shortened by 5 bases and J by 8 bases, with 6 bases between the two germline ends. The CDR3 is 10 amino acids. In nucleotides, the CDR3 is TGTGCCAGCAGCCCCCACGAAGCTTTCTTT. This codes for CASSPHEAFF.

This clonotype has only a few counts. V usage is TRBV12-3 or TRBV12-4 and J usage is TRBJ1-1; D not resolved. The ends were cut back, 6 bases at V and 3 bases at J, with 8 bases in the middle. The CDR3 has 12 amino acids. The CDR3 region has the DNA TGTGCCAGCAGCATACAGTACACTGAAGCTTTCTTT. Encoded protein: CASSIQYTEAFF.

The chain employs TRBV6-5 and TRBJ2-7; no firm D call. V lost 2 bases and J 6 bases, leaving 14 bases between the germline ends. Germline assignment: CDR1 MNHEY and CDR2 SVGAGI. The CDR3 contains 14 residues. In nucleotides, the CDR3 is TGTGCCAGCAGTTACATCCCTGGCTTCTCCGAGCAGTACTTC. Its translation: CASSYIPGFSEQYF.

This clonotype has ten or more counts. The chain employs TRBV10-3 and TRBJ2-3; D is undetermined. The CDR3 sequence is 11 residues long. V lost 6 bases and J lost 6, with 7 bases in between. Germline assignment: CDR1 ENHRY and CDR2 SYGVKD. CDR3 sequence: CAISQLDTQYF. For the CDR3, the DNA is TGTGCCATCAGCCAGTTGGATACGCAGTATTTT.

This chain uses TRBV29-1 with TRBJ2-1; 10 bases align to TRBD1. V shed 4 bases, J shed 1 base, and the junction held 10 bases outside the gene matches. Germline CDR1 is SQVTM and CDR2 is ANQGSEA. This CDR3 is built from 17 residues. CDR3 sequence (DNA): TGCAGCGTTGGGGGGACAGGGGCTCTCTTTTCCTACAATGAGCAGTTCTTC. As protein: CSVGGTGALFSYNEQFF.

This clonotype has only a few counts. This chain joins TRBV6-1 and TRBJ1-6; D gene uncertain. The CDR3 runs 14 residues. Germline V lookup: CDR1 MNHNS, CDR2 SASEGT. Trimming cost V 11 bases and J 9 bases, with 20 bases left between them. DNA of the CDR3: TGTGCCTCTGGGTTTCGGGGTTCGGGTTCACCCCTCCACTTT. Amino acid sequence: CASGFRGSGSPLHF.

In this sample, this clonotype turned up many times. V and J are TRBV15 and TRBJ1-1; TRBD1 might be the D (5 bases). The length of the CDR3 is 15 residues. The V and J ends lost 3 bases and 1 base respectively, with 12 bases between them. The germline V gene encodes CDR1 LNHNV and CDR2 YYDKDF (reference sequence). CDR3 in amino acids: CATSRPTGGNTEAFF. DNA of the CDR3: TGTGCCACCAGCAGGCCGACTGGGGGGAACACTGAAGCTTTCTTT.

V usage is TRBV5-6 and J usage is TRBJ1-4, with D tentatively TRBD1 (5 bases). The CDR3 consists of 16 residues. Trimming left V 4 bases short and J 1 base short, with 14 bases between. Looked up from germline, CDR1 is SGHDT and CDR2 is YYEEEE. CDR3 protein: CASSAALRGTNEKLFF. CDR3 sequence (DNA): TGTGCCAGCAGCGCTGCCCTTAGGGGAACTAATGAAAAACTGTTTTTT.

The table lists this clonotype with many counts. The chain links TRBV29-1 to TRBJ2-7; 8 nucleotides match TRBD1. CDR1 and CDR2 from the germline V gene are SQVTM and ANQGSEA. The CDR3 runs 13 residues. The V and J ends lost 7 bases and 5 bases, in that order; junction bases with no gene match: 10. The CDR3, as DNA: TGCAGCGGCCTGACAGGGGTCAGCAACGAGCAGTACTTC. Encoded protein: CSGLTGVSNEQYF.

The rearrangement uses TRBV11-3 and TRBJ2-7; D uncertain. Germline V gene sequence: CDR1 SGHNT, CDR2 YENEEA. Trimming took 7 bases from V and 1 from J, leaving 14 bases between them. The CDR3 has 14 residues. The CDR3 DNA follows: TGTGCCAGCATGCCCCCGGGCAGTTCCTACGAGCAGTACTTC. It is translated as CASMPPGSSYEQYF.

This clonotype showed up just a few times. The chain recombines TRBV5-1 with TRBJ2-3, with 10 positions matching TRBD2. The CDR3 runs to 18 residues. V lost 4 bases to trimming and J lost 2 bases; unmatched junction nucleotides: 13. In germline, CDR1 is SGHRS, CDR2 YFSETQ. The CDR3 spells CASSRDLIAGGSTDTQYF. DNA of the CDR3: TGCGCCAGCAGCCGGGACTTAATAGCGGGGGGCTCCACAGATACGCAGTATTTT.

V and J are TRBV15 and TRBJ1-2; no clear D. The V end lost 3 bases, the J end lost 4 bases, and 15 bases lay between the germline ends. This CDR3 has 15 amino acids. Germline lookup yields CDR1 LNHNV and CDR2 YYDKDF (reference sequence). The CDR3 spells CATSSPGGELYGYTF. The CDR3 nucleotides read TGTGCCACCAGCAGCCCGGGTGGTGAACTCTATGGCTACACCTTC.

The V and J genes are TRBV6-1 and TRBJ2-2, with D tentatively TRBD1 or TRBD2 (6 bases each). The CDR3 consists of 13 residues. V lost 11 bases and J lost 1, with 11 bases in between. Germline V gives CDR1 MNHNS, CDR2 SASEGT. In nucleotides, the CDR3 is TGTGCCGCCAAGGGGGGGAACACCGGGGAGCTGTTTTTT. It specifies CAAKGGNTGELFF.

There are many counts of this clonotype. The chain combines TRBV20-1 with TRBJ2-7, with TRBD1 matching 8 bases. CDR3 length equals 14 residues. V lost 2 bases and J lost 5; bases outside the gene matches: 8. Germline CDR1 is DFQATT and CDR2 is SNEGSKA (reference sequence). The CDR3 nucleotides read TGCAGTGCTAGATTGGACAGGGAGCTCCACGAGCAGTACTTC. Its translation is CSARLDRELHEQYF.

The CDR3 sequence is CATSTRVSNQPQHF. The DNA of the CDR3 is TGTGCCACCAGCACCAGGGTGAGCAATCAGCCCCAGCATTTT. The chain is built from TRBV15 and TRBJ1-5; possible D gene TRBD1, 5 bases. Per the germline V gene, CDR1 is LNHNV and CDR2 is YYDKDF (reference sequence). The CDR3 runs 14 residues. The germline V and J ends were trimmed by 4 bases and 1 base, with 8 bases remaining between them. Using reference TRBV15 and TRBJ1-5 for the parts outside the CDR3, the full variable domain is DAMVIQNPRYQVTQFGKPVTLSCSQTLNHNVMYWYQQKSSQAPKLLFHYYDKDFNNEADTPDNFQSRRPNTSFCFLDIRSPGLGDTAMYLCATSTRVSNQPQHFGDGTRLSIL.

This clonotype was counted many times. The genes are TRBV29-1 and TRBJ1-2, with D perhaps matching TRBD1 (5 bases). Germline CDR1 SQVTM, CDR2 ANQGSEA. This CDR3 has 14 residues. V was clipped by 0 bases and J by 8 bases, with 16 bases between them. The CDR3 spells CSVEDLGEAGGYTF. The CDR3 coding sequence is TGCAGCGTTGAAGATTTAGGGGAAGCCGGGGGCTACACCTTC.

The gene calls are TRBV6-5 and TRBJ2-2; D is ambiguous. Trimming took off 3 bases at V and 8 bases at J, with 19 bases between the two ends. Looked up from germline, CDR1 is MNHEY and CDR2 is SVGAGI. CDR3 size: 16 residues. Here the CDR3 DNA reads TGTGCCAGCAGTTATCGGAAAAGCGTGGTGCCGGGGGAGCTGTTTTTT. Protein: CASSYRKSVVPGELFF.